The clone carrying this T cell receptor beta chain was seen ten or more times. Antigen: not known. TCRbeta library preparation incorporated unique molecular identifiers. TCRdb re-called the PCR reads through MiXCR, storing one row per CDR3 protein. The data show roughly 100,000 distinct CDR3 sequences, approximately 6% seen once. The data stem from a study of T-cell reconstitution after alpha-beta-depleted transplantation in children. The V and J ends lost 6 bases and 7 bases, in that order; junction bases with no gene match: 13. Looked up from germline, CDR1 is SGHRS and CDR2 is YFSETQ. This CDR3 spans 16 amino acids. Findings of the study overall: The study reportedly traced alpha-beta T cells about two months after transplant to several hundred expanded graft clones. Once a year had passed after transplant, T-cell counts and diversity came mostly from newly produced T cells. Surviving recipient T cells and thymic progenitors produced the high day-60 TCRbeta diversity seen in some patients.

The sequenced sample was PBMCs, mostly from graft donor cells, obtained 60 days after TCRalphabeta/CD19-depleted stem cell transplant. The chain carries TRBV5-1 and TRBJ2-1; TRBD2 matches 10 bases. This sequence originates from a female patient aged 2 to 10 who had a stem cell transplant for Fanconi anemia, so the T cells may come from the graft donor. CDR3 sequence reads: CASTLVVPSGGNEQFF. CDR3 nucleotide sequence: TGCGCCAGCACCCTGGTGGTTCCTAGCGGGGGTAATGAGCAGTTCTTC. Full variable domain (rest looked up from reference TRBV5-1 and TRBJ2-1): KAGVTQTPRYLIKTRGQQVTLSCSPISGHRSVSWYQQTPGQGLQFLFEYFSETQRNKGNFPGRFSGRQFSNSRSEMNVSTLELGDSALYLCASTLVVPSGGNEQFFGPGTRLTVL.